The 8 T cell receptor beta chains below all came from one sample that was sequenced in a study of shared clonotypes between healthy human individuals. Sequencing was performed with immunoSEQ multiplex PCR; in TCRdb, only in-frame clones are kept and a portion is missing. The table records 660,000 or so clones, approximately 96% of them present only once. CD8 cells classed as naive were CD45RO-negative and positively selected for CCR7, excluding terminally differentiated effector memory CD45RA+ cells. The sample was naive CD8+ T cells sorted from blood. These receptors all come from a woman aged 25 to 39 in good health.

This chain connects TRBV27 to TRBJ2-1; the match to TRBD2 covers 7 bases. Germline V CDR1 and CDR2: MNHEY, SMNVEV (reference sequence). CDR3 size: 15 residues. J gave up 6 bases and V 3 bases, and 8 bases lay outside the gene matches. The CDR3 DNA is TGTGCCAGCAGTTTCAACGGGGGGTTGGGCAATGAGCAGTTCTTC. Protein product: CASSFNGGLGNEQFF.

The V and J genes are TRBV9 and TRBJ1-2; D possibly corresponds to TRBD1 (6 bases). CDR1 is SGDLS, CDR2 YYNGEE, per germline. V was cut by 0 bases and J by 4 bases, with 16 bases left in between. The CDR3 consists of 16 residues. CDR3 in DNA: TGTGCCAGCAGCGTAGATTCTGAGGGGGGGTCCTATGGCTACACCTTC. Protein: CASSVDSEGGSYGYTF.

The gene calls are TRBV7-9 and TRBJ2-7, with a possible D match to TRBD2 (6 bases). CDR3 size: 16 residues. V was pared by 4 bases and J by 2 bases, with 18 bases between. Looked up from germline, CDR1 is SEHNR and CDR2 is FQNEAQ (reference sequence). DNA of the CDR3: TGTGCCAGCAGCTCGCGGGACCTTTCCGAGGCCTACGAGCAGTACTTC. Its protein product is CASSSRDLSEAYEQYF.

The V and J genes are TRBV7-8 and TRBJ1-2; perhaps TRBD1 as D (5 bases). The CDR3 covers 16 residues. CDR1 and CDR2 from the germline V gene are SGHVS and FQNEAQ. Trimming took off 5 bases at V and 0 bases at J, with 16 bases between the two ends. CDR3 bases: TGTGCCAGCAGCAATAGTCTGGGGCCAGCTAACTATGGCTACACCTTC. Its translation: CASSNSLGPANYGYTF.

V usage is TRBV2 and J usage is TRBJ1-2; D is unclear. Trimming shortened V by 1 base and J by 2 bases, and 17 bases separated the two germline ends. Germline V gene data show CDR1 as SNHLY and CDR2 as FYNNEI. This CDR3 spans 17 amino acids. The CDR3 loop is CASSEGKEGAANYGYTF. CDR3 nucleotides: TGTGCCAGCAGTGAAGGGAAGGAGGGCGCCGCCAACTATGGCTACACCTTC. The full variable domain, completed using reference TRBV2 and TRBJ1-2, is EPEVTQTPSHQVTQMGQEVILRCVPISNHLYFYWYRQILGQKVEFLVSFYNNEISEKSEIFDDQFSVERPDGSNFTLKIRSTKLEDSAMYFCASSEGKEGAANYGYTFGSGTRLTVV.

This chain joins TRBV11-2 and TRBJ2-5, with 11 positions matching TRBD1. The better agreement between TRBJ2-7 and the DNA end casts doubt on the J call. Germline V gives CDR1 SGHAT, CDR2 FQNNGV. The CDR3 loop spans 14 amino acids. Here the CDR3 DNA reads TGTGCCAGCAGCCCGGGGACAGGGGGATACGAGCAGTACTTC. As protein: CASSPGTGGYEQYF.

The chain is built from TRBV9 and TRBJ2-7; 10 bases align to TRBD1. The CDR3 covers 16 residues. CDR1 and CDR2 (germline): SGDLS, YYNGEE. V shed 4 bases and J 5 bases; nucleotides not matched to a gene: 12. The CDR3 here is CASSTPPGTGVDEQYF. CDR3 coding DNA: TGTGCCAGCAGCACCCCCCCCGGGACAGGGGTTGACGAGCAGTACTTC.

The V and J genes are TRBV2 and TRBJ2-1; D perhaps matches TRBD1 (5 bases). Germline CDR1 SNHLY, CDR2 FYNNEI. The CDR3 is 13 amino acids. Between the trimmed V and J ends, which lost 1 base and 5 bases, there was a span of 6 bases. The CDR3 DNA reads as TGTGCCAGCAGTGAAGGCAGGGACAATGAGCAGTTCTTC. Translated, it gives CASSEGRDNEQFF.